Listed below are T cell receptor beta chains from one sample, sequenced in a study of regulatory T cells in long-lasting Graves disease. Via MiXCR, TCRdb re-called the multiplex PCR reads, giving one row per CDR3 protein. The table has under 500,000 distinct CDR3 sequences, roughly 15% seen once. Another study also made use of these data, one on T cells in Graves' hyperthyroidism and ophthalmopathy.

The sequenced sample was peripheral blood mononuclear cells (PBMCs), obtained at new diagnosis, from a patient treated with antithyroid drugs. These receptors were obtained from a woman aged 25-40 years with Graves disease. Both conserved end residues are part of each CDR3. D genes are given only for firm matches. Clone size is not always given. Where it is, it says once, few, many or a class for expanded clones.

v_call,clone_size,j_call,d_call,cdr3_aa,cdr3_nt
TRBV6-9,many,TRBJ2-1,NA,CASSYARDYEQFF,TGTGCCAGCAGTTACGCCAGGGACTATGAGCAGTTCTTC
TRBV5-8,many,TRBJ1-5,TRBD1,CASTRGTGHQPQHF,TGTGCCAGCACCCGAGGGACAGGCCATCAGCCCCAGCATTTT
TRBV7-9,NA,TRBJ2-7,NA,CASSLFATTYEQYF,TGTGCCAGCAGCTTATTCGCTACCACCTACGAGCAGTACTTC
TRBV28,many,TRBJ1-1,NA,CASRRRTEAFF,TGTGCCAGCAGACGGAGGACTGAAGCTTTCTTT
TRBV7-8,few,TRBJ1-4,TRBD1,CASSLFRGGEKLFF,TGTGCCAGCAGCTTATTCAGGGGGGGCGAAAAACTGTTTTTT
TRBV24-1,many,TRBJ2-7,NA,CATSDLQQGYEQYF,TGTGCCACCAGTGATTTGCAACAGGGTTACGAGCAGTACTTC
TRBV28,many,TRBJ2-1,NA,CASTQRSNEQFF,TGTGCCAGCACTCAGCGGAGCAATGAGCAGTTCTTC
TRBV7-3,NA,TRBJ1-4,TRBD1,CASSLATGAEEKLFF,TGTGCCAGCAGCTTAGCGACAGGGGCAGAGGAAAAACTGTTTTTT
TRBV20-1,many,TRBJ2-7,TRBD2,CSAKGGLAGNPSYEQYF,TGCAGTGCTAAGGGGGGACTAGCGGGAAACCCCTCCTACGAGCAGTACTTC
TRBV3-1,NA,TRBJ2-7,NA,CASSPPGTPTYEQYF,TGTGCCAGCAGCCCCCCAGGGACTCCGACCTACGAGCAGTACTTC
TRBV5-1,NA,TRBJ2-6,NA,CASSQGEGANVLTF,TGCGCCAGCTCGCAGGGCGAAGGGGCCAACGTCCTGACTTTC
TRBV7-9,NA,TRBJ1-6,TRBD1,CASSFADRGRDDNSPLHF,TGTGCCAGCAGCTTTGCGGACAGGGGGCGCGATGATAATTCACCCCTCCACTTT
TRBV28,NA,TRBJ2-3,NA,CATTNRPSDTQYF,TGTGCCACCACAAACCGTCCCTCAGATACGCAGTATTTT
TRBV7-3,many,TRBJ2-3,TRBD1,CASRSRDRPFTDTQYF,TGTGCCAGCAGGAGCCGGGACAGGCCCTTCACAGATACGCAGTATTTT
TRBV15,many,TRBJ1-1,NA,CATSRGRTEAFF,TGTGCCACCAGCAGAGGAAGGACTGAAGCTTTCTTT
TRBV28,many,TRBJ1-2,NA,CASSFSDSYGYTF,TGTGCCAGCAGTTTCTCGGACTCATATGGCTACACCTTC
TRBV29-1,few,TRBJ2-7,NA,CSVEVENSSYEQYF,TGCAGCGTTGAAGTAGAGAACAGTTCCTACGAGCAGTACTTC
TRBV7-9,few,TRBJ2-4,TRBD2,CASSYPAGTSENIQYF,TGTGCCAGCAGCTACCCCGCGGGGACTAGCGAAAACATTCAGTACTTC
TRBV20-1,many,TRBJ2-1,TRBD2,CSAVNGLAGGYEQFF,TGCAGTGCCGTAAACGGACTAGCGGGAGGGTATGAGCAGTTCTTC
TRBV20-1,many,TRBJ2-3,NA,CSARARGSPADTQYF,TGCAGTGCTAGAGCCCGGGGGAGCCCGGCAGATACGCAGTATTTT
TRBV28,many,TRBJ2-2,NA,CASSLGRRVAGELFF,TGTGCCAGCAGTTTGGGACGAAGAGTGGCCGGGGAGCTGTTTTTT
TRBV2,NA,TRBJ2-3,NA,CAGSEGLSTDTQYF,TGTGCCGGCAGTGAGGGACTTAGCACAGATACGCAGTATTTT